This entry lists 30 T cell receptor beta chains sequenced from one sample in a study of blood T cell repertoires in COVID-19. Using immunoSEQ multiplex PCR, the repertoire was profiled, and TCRdb retains in-frame clones only, with some absent. This sample has around 160,000 clones, with 84% found just once. Specimen: peripheral blood. The source of these receptors is a human donor in a cohort sampled during active COVID-19.

The rearrangement uses TRBV28 and TRBJ1-2, with a possible D match to TRBD1 (6 bases). This CDR3 has 12 amino acids. The germline V gene has CDR1 MDHEN and CDR2 SYDVKM. The ends were cut back, 6 bases at V and 4 bases at J, with 9 bases in the middle. CDR3 residues: CASRQDSYGYTF. CDR3 DNA sequence: TGTGCCAGCAGACAGGACAGCTATGGCTACACCTTC.

The V and J genes are TRBV4-3 and TRBJ2-4, with unresolved D. Trimming removed 1 base at V and 0 bases at J, with 10 bases between. This CDR3 has 16 residues. Germline loops: CDR1 LGHNA, CDR2 YSLEER. The CDR3 DNA follows: TGCGCCAGCAGCCAAGGGGCCCAGCAAGCCAAAAACATTCAGTACTTC. Amino acid sequence: CASSQGAQQAKNIQYF.

As DNA, the CDR3 is TGTGCCAGCAGTGAAGCAGTCCGGGACACGGCCTACGAGCAGTACTTC. Encoded protein: CASSEAVRDTAYEQYF. The chain recombines TRBV6-1 with TRBJ2-7; TRBD1 might be the D (6 bases). The CDR3 is 16 amino acids. Per the germline V gene, CDR1 is MNHNS and CDR2 is SASEGT. Trimming shortened V by 0 bases and J by 2 bases, and 14 bases separated the two germline ends.

The chain has TRBV19 and TRBJ1-3, with a tentative D call TRBD1 (5 bases). Trimming took 3 bases from V and 3 from J, leaving 12 bases between them. Germline V gene data show CDR1 as LNHDA and CDR2 as SQIVND (reference sequence). The CDR3 spans 15 residues. The CDR3 region is CASSIVEGVGNTIYF. In DNA form, the CDR3 reads TGTGCCAGTAGTATTGTGGAAGGGGTTGGAAACACCATATATTTT.

In its sample, this clone was seen a few times. The rearrangement links TRBV3-1 (or the pseudogene TRBV3-2) to TRBJ1-6; no firm D call. V lost 2 bases and J lost 6, with 5 bases in between. Per the germline V gene, CDR1 is LGHDT and CDR2 is YNNKEL (reference sequence). The CDR3 contains 13 residues. The CDR3 nucleotides are TGTGCCAGCAGCCAAATAGTTAATTCACCCCTCCACTTT. Amino acid sequence: CASSQIVNSPLHF.

The chain is built from TRBV6-6 and TRBJ1-4; TRBD1 agrees at 8 bases. The CDR3 sequence is 14 residues long. Germline lookup yields CDR1 MNHNY and CDR2 SVGAGI (reference sequence). The V and J ends lost 4 bases and 7 bases, in that order; junction bases with no gene match: 5. The CDR3 reads CASSSWTGFEKLFF. CDR3 DNA sequence: TGTGCCAGCAGTTCTTGGACAGGGTTTGAAAAACTGTTTTTT.

This clone was picked up a small number of times. The chain joins TRBV3-1 (or the pseudogene TRBV3-2) to TRBJ1-1, with no clear D. V was trimmed by 0 bases and J by 0 bases, leaving 8 bases between them. CDR1 LGHDT and CDR2 YNNKEL come from the germline V gene (reference sequence). This CDR3 has 15 amino acids. CDR3: CASSQDQYMNTEAFF. The DNA for the CDR3 is TGTGCCAGCAGCCAAGACCAATACATGAACACTGAAGCTTTCTTT.

This clone was seen more than once but under ten times. The chain carries TRBV7-9 and TRBJ1-4, with 7 positions matching TRBD1. CDR3 size: 13 residues. Germline values: CDR1 SEHNR, CDR2 FQNEAQ (reference sequence). Losses at the gene ends were 3 bases for V and 8 bases for J; bases not matched to a gene: 3. In DNA, the CDR3 is TGTGCCAGCAGCTTGGGACAGAACGAAAAACTGTTTTTT. This sequence encodes CASSLGQNEKLFF.

V usage is TRBV7-6 and J usage is TRBJ1-5; D ambiguous. The CDR3 sequence is 13 residues long. Deletions cut 5 bases from V and 2 bases from J, with 7 bases between. The germline V gene encodes CDR1 SGHVS and CDR2 FNYEAQ. DNA of the CDR3: TGTGCCAGCAGCCCTTCCCGCAATCAGCCCCAGCATTTT. It encodes CASSPSRNQPQHF.

This chain links TRBV12-3 or TRBV12-4 with TRBJ1-1; D not certain. The CDR3 runs 13 residues. Trimming left V 2 bases short and J 8 bases short, with 12 bases between. The CDR3 region is CASSLRRQVEAFF. The CDR3, as DNA: TGTGCCAGCAGTTTACGTCGTCAGGTGGAAGCTTTCTTT.

J is TRBJ1-5 and V is TRBV28, with D maybe TRBD1 (5 bases). CDR3 length: 16 amino acids. The V end lost 6 bases, the J end lost 2 bases, and 17 bases lay between the germline ends. Germline V gene sequence: CDR1 MDHEN, CDR2 SYDVKM. The CDR3 spells CASRRPQGIGNQPQHF. CDR3 sequence (DNA): TGTGCCAGCAGGAGGCCGCAGGGAATTGGCAATCAGCCCCAGCATTTT.

V is TRBV6-5 and J is TRBJ2-1; 15 bases align to TRBD2. J was trimmed by 9 bases and V by 11 bases; bases with no gene match: 8. This CDR3 region has 14 residues. The germline V gene has CDR1 MNHEY and CDR2 SVGAGI. CDR3 residues: CALRTSGGAGEQFF. In DNA, the CDR3 is TGTGCCCTCCGGACTAGCGGGGGGGCGGGTGAGCAGTTCTTC.

The chain is built from TRBV9 and TRBJ1-2; 9 nucleotides align to TRBD1. CDR1 SGDLS and CDR2 YYNGEE come from the germline V gene. V lost 0 bases to trimming and J lost 0 bases; unmatched junction nucleotides: 6. CDR3 length equals 17 residues. CDR3 loop: CASSVGDRVWSNYGYTF. CDR3 nucleotide sequence: TGTGCCAGCAGCGTAGGGGACAGGGTATGGTCTAACTATGGCTACACCTTC.

This clone came up a few times. Written as DNA, the CDR3 is TGTGCCAGCACGTCCCTGGCGGGGGACCCCTACGAGCAGTACTTC. It yields the protein CASTSLAGDPYEQYF. The chain uses TRBV3-1 (or the pseudogene TRBV3-2) and TRBJ2-7; 7 positions match TRBD2. CDR3 size: 15 residues. The trim removed 7 bases at V and 2 bases at J, leaving 11 bases unmatched. Looked up from germline, CDR1 is LGHDT and CDR2 is YNNKEL (reference sequence).

A single count supports this clone. The chain combines TRBV7-2 with TRBJ2-3, with TRBD1 identical over 7 bases. This CDR3 is 17 amino acids long. Germline V gene sequence: CDR1 SGHTA, CDR2 FQGNSA. J lost 0 bases, V lost 0 bases, and 6 bases had no gene match. The CDR3 spells CASSLAIRQGSTDTQYF. CDR3 DNA sequence: TGTGCCAGCAGCTTAGCTATCCGACAGGGAAGCACAGATACGCAGTATTTT.

The chain recombines TRBV28 with TRBJ1-2, with D perhaps TRBD1 (6 bases). The CDR3 has 13 amino acids. The germline V and J ends were trimmed by 5 bases and 7 bases, with 14 bases remaining between them. CDR1 MDHEN and CDR2 SYDVKM come from the germline V gene. The CDR3 region has the DNA TGTGCCAGCAGTCAAAGACAGGCCGGTGGCTACACCTTC. Translated, it gives CASSQRQAGGYTF.

The chain uses TRBV6-5 and TRBJ1-3; D gene unclear. V lost 7 bases and J lost 2, with 12 bases in between. The germline CDR1 and CDR2 sequences are MNHEY and SVGAGI. The CDR3 is made up of 14 amino acids. CDR3 in amino acids: CASTFGLTGNTIYF. In DNA, the CDR3 is TGTGCCAGCACCTTTGGACTGACTGGAAACACCATATATTTT.

The V gene is TRBV5-1, the J gene TRBJ2-5; D is ambiguous. Germline loops: CDR1 SGHRS, CDR2 YFSETQ. V was pared by 0 bases and J by 2 bases, with 5 bases between. The length of the CDR3 is 13 residues. Here the CDR3 DNA reads TGCGCCAGCAGCTTGGCAGAACAAGAGACCCAGTACTTC. As protein: CASSLAEQETQYF.

The rearrangement links TRBV19 to TRBJ2-7; no reliable D call. Germline values: CDR1 LNHDA, CDR2 SQIVND (reference sequence). The CDR3 covers 13 residues. V was cut by 3 bases and J by 5 bases, with 11 bases left in between. CDR3 sequence reads: CASSITGSHEQYF. For the CDR3, the DNA is TGTGCCAGTAGTATCACGGGTTCCCACGAGCAGTACTTC.

The rearrangement joins TRBV2 to TRBJ1-1, with TRBD1 as a possible D gene (5 bases). From germline, CDR1 is SNHLY and CDR2 FYNNEI. CDR3 length: 14 residues. V was trimmed by 10 bases and J by 6 bases, leaving 21 bases between them. This chain's CDR3 is CATSRDRRSAEAFF. CDR3 nucleotides: TGTGCCACCTCGCGGGACCGGCGTTCCGCTGAAGCTTTCTTT.

The chain is built from TRBV7-8 and TRBJ2-2; 8 bases match TRBD2. V trimming: 5 bases; J trimming: 1 base; junction bases outside the gene matches: 15. The length of the CDR3 is 19 residues. The V gene's germline CDR1 is SGHVS and CDR2 FQNEAQ. CDR3 sequence (DNA): TGTGCCAGCAGCCCCCGAGGAGGTAGCGGGGTTATGAACACCGGGGAGCTGTTTTTT. Amino acid sequence: CASSPRGGSGVMNTGELFF.

V usage is TRBV4-1 and J usage is TRBJ2-5, with a possible D match to TRBD2 (5 bases). The CDR3 sequence is 13 residues long. V was trimmed by 4 bases and J by 4 bases, leaving 10 bases between them. Germline lookup yields CDR1 MGHRA and CDR2 YSYEKL. CDR3 nucleotides: TGCGCCAGCAGCCTTCTAGAGGGAGAGACCCAGTACTTC. Translating gives CASSLLEGETQYF.

The V gene is TRBV28, the J gene TRBJ2-7; D might be TRBD1 (5 bases). The CDR3 runs to 12 residues. The ends were cut back, 6 bases at V and 6 bases at J, with 12 bases in the middle. Germline V CDR1 and CDR2: MDHEN, SYDVKM. Here the CDR3 reads CASRSGLGEQYF. The CDR3 DNA reads TGTGCCAGCAGGTCAGGGCTAGGCGAGCAGTACTTC. Combining the CDR3 with reference TRBV28 and TRBJ2-7 gives the whole variable domain DVKVTQSSRYLVKRTGEKVFLECVQDMDHENMFWYRQDPGLGLRLIYFSYDVKMKEKGDIPEGYSVSREKKERFSLILESASTNQTSMYLCASRSGLGEQYFGPGTRLTVT.

The J gene is TRBJ2-1, the V gene TRBV11-3, with 10 bases that match TRBD1. The germline V gene has CDR1 SGHNT and CDR2 YENEEA. Trimming took 5 bases from V and 7 from J; bases not matched to a gene: 5. The CDR3 sequence is 14 residues long. CDR3 amino acids: CASSPQGQGNEQFF. DNA for the CDR3: TGTGCCAGCAGCCCGCAGGGACAGGGGAATGAGCAGTTCTTC.

The chain links TRBV2 to TRBJ1-4; D is perhaps TRBD1 (5 bases). The V gene's germline CDR1 is SNHLY and CDR2 FYNNEI. The CDR3 has 13 amino acids. V lost 8 bases and J 8 bases, leaving 15 bases between the germline ends. In DNA form, the CDR3 reads TGTGCCAGCGCGCCGCGCGGGGGAGAAAAACTGTTTTTT. It encodes CASAPRGGEKLFF.

This chain connects TRBV5-6 to TRBJ2-2, with 13 bases matching TRBD2. The length of the CDR3 is 19 residues. Germline V gene lookup returns CDR1 SGHDT and CDR2 YYEEEE. V shed 4 bases, J shed 8 bases, and the junction held 17 bases outside the gene matches. This CDR3 is CASSPPAGTSGAVRGELFF. The CDR3 nucleotides are TGTGCCAGCAGCCCGCCGGCGGGGACTAGCGGGGCTGTTAGGGGGGAGCTGTTTTTT. The variable domain in full, completed from reference TRBV5-6 and TRBJ2-2, reads DAGVTQSPTHLIKTRGQQVTLRCSPKSGHDTVSWYQQALGQGPQFIFQYYEEEERQRGNFPDRFSGHQFPNYSSELNVNALLLGDSALYLCASSPPAGTSGAVRGELFFGEGSRLTVL.

The V call is TRBV3-1 (or the pseudogene TRBV3-2), the J call TRBJ2-1; D possibly corresponds to TRBD2 (6 bases). The V gene lost 4 bases and the J gene lost 10 bases, with 14 bases spanning the gap. This CDR3 spans 13 amino acids. The germline gives CDR1 LGHDT, CDR2 YNNKEL (reference sequence). CDR3 region: CASSPRDRGEQFF. Written as DNA, the CDR3 is TGTGCCAGCAGCCCCCGGGACCGGGGGGAGCAGTTCTTC.

This chain links TRBV5-3 with TRBJ2-5; 9 bases fit TRBD2. TRBV5-3 is marked as an open reading frame, function uncertain. Trimming at V came to 1 base and at J to 0 bases, leaving 7 bases not matched to a gene. The CDR3 sequence is 17 residues long. The CDR3 loop is CARSLIGLATHQETQYF. The CDR3 bases are TGTGCCAGAAGCTTGATTGGACTAGCGACGCACCAAGAGACCCAGTACTTC.

The CDR3 reads CAVKEEQGAGNTEAFF. The CDR3 DNA sequence: TGTGCCGTAAAGGAAGAACAGGGGGCCGGAAACACTGAAGCTTTCTTT. This chain links TRBV30 with TRBJ1-1, with TRBD1 identical over 9 bases. J lost 2 bases, V lost 8 bases, and 15 bases had no gene match. The CDR3 loop spans 16 amino acids. Germline CDR1 and CDR2: GTSNPN and SVGIG (reference sequence).

The gene calls are TRBV14 and TRBJ1-1, with D unresolved. CDR3 length: 12 residues. In germline, CDR1 is SGHDN, CDR2 FVKESK. V dropped 2 bases and J dropped 7 bases, with 8 bases sitting between them. In DNA, the CDR3 is TGTGCCAGCAGCCAATCCCGAGTTGAAGCTTTCTTT. This codes for CASSQSRVEAFF.